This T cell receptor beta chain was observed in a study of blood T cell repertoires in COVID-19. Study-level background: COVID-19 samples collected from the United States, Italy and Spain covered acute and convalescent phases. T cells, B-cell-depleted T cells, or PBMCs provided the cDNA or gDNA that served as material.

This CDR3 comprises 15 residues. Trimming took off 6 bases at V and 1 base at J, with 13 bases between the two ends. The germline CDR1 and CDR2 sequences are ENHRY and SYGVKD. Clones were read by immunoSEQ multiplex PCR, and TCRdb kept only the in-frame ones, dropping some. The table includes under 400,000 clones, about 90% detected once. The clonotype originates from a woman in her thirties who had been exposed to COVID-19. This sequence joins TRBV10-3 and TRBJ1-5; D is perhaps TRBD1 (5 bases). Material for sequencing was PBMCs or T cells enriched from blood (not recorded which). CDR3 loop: CAIRGGTQSNQPQHF. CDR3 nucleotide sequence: TGTGCCATCAGGGGGGGGACCCAAAGCAATCAGCCCCAGCATTTT.